A selection of T cell receptor beta chains follows, all from one sample in a study of CD8 T cells in ankylosing spondylitis. One entry per CDR3 protein results from TCRdb running MiXCR on the 5' RACE reads. Seen here are roughly 240,000 distinct CDR3 sequences, more than 25% observed once, and the top ten hold approximately 4.6%. Material: blood, either unsorted or a sorted T cell fraction (not recorded which). The source of these receptors is a male donor with ankylosing spondylitis or in good health (not recorded which). CDR3s include the opening cysteine and the closing phenylalanine or tryptophan. A D gene is named only where the DNA matches it firmly. Size is omitted from some rows. Given values are once, few, many or a class for expanded clones.

V	D	J	size	CDR3	DNA
TRBV4-1	.	TRBJ1-2	few	CASSQARSGYTF	TGCGCCAGCAGCCAAGCAAGGAGCGGCTACACCTTC
TRBV20-1	.	TRBJ1-2	.	CSAREAVYGYTF	TGCAGTGCTAGGGAGGCGGTTTATGGCTACACCTTC
TRBV6-1	.	TRBJ2-3	few	CASSPDGAPSTDTQYF	TGTGCCAGCAGTCCCGACGGGGCCCCTAGCACAGATACGCAGTATTTT
TRBV5-1	.	TRBJ2-7	.	CASSLGGTVNYEQYF	TGCGCCAGCAGCTTGGGGGGGACCGTAAACTACGAGCAGTACTTC
TRBV4-2	.	TRBJ2-3	.	CASSQAYSLMDTQYF	TGTGCCAGCAGCCAAGCTTACTCGTTGATGGATACGCAGTATTTT
TRBV20-1	.	TRBJ2-7	.	CSARDPSGNEQYF	TGCAGTGCTAGAGACCCTAGTGGGAACGAGCAGTACTTC
TRBV5-6	.	TRBJ2-7	many	CASSQGQTYEQYF	TGTGCCAGCAGCCAAGGACAGACCTACGAGCAGTACTTC
TRBV15	.	TRBJ2-3	.	CATRPGEQETDTQYF	TGTGCCACCAGGCCGGGAGAACAAGAAACAGATACGCAGTATTTT
TRBV20-1	.	TRBJ1-5	few	CSARPREYSNQPQHF	TGCAGTGCTAGGCCCCGAGAGTATAGCAATCAGCCCCAGCATTTT
TRBV5-1	.	TRBJ2-3	.	CASSPGTVRTDTQYF	TGCGCCAGCAGTCCTGGGACTGTACGCACAGATACGCAGTATTTT
TRBV20-1	.	TRBJ1-4	few	CSARSYMGPVGEKLFF	TGCAGTGCTAGATCCTACATGGGACCGGTGGGGGAAAAACTGTTTTTT
TRBV5-1	TRBD1	TRBJ2-2	.	CASSPRSGGGLSNTGELFF	TGCGCCAGCAGCCCGAGGTCAGGGGGCGGCCTTTCGAACACCGGGGAGCTGTTTTTT
TRBV20-1	.	TRBJ2-2	.	CSASNGSTGELFF	TGCAGTGCTAGTAATGGGAGCACCGGGGAGCTGTTTTTT
TRBV6-1	.	TRBJ2-1	.	CASSPGGYSYNEQFF	TGTGCCAGCAGCCCGGGGGGCTACTCCTACAATGAGCAGTTCTTC
TRBV6-5	TRBD1	TRBJ1-1	few	CASSYDRASEAFF	TGTGCCAGCAGTTACGACAGGGCCTCTGAAGCTTTCTTT
TRBV20-1	.	TRBJ2-1	.	CSARVVGASTYNEQFF	TGCAGTGCTAGAGTGGTGGGGGCCTCTACTTACAATGAGCAGTTCTTC
TRBV5-5	TRBD1	TRBJ2-7	.	CASSLTGGHYEQYF	TGTGCCAGCAGCTTGACAGGGGGCCATTACGAGCAGTACTTC
TRBV6-1	TRBD1	TRBJ1-2	many	CASSRQGSDGYTF	TGTGCCAGCAGTCGACAGGGTAGCGATGGCTACACCTTC
TRBV10-3	.	TRBJ1-2	.	CAISESTVNYGYTF	TGTGCCATCAGTGAGTCGACAGTTAACTATGGCTACACCTTC
TRBV12-3/TRBV12-4	.	TRBJ2-7	.	CASSHTPLVEQYF	TGTGCCAGCAGTCATACCCCCCTTGTCGAGCAGTACTTC
TRBV29-1	.	TRBJ2-1	many	CSIRTGLLNEQFF	TGCAGCATCCGCACAGGGCTATTAAATGAGCAGTTCTTC
TRBV12-3/TRBV12-4	.	TRBJ2-7	.	CASMGGASYEQYF	TGTGCCAGCATGGGGGGGGCATCGTACGAGCAGTACTTC
TRBV5-1	.	TRBJ2-3	.	CASSLETVTDTQYF	TGCGCCAGCAGCTTGGAGACGGTCACAGATACGCAGTATTTT
TRBV20-1	.	TRBJ2-6	.	CSAPVGPSGANVLTF	TGCAGTGCCCCCGTAGGACCCTCTGGGGCCAACGTCCTGACTTTC
TRBV15	TRBD1	TRBJ2-3	few	CATSRAQGAGTDTQYF	TGTGCCACCAGCAGAGCACAGGGGGCGGGTACAGATACGCAGTATTTT
TRBV5-6	.	TRBJ2-1	.	CASSWGGTLSNEQFF	TGTGCCAGCAGCTGGGGGGGGACACTGAGCAATGAGCAGTTCTTC
TRBV5-1	.	TRBJ1-2	.	CASSLADGGNAGYTF	TGCGCCAGCAGCTTGGCCGACGGGGGGAATGCTGGCTACACCTTC
TRBV7-2	TRBD2	TRBJ2-1	few	CASSLVGGGPSEQFF	TGTGCCAGCAGCTTAGTAGGCGGGGGGCCCAGTGAGCAGTTCTTC
TRBV20-1	.	TRBJ1-5	.	CSAAQGQLNQPQHF	TGCAGTGCTGCACAAGGACAGCTCAATCAGCCCCAGCATTTT
TRBV9	TRBD2	TRBJ2-3	.	CASSDPSGGFTDTQYF	TGTGCCAGCAGCGACCCTAGCGGGGGGTTCACAGATACGCAGTATTTT
TRBV12-3/TRBV12-4	.	TRBJ1-2	few	CASSLELAYGYTF	TGTGCCAGCAGTCTCGAATTGGCCTATGGCTACACCTTC
TRBV20-1	TRBD2	TRBJ2-1	.	CSANRLAASSYNEQFF	TGCAGTGCTAATAGACTAGCGGCTAGCTCCTACAATGAGCAGTTCTTC
TRBV12-3/TRBV12-4	TRBD1	TRBJ2-5	.	CASRDTGTGGSWKTQYF	TGTGCCAGCAGGGATACCGGGACAGGGGGTTCGTGGAAGACCCAGTACTTC
TRBV20-1	TRBD2	TRBJ2-7	few	CSARDSLAASYEQYF	TGCAGTGCTAGAGATAGCCTAGCGGCTTCCTACGAGCAGTACTTC
TRBV20-1	.	TRBJ1-3	many	CSAPWSSGNTIYF	TGCAGTGCTCCCTGGAGCTCTGGAAACACCATATATTTT
TRBV7-9	.	TRBJ2-1	few	CASSLEDLGRFF	TGTGCCAGCAGCTTAGAGGACCTAGGGCGATTCTTC
TRBV27	.	TRBJ2-5	few	CASSSGDSPQETQYF	TGTGCCAGCAGTTCCGGGGACTCGCCACAAGAGACCCAGTACTTC
TRBV12-3/TRBV12-4	.	TRBJ1-5	.	CASSSGEGVTNQPQHF	TGTGCCAGCAGTTCGGGGGAGGGGGTCACCAATCAGCCCCAGCATTTT
TRBV6-5	.	TRBJ1-6	few	CASSSIGDSPLHF	TGTGCCAGCAGTTCCATCGGGGATTCACCCCTCCACTTT
TRBV6-2/TRBV6-3	.	TRBJ2-5	.	CASGRDAWETQYF	TGTGCCAGCGGTCGGGATGCGTGGGAGACCCAGTACTTC
TRBV7-8	.	TRBJ1-6	few	CAVSPLHF	TGTGCCGTATCACCCCTCCACTTT
TRBV5-6	.	TRBJ2-2	.	CASSAGTGTGELFF	TGTGCCAGCAGCGCGGGGACGGGCACCGGGGAGCTGTTTTTT
TRBV5-6	.	TRBJ2-3	.	CASSRASAGDTQYF	TGTGCCAGCAGCCGTGCCAGCGCGGGAGATACGCAGTATTTT